This T cell receptor (beta chain) came from a study of blood T cell repertoires in COVID-19. For the study at large: Sources were T cells, B-cell-depleted T cells, or PBMCs; the material itself was cDNA or gDNA.

In the source study's methods: By means of reference gene primer amplification, nucleated cell counts were estimated. Data came from immunoSEQ multiplex PCR; TCRdb stores just in-frame clones and leaves some out. That table gives V, J and clone size, and the DNA gave D and trimming. The data contain about 170,000 clones, approximately 81% of them singletons. The material sequenced was peripheral blood. This clonotype was obtained from a man between 18 and 29 years old with active or convalescent COVID-19.

The CDR3 spells CASSEARWYGGRNTEAFF. In DNA form, the CDR3 reads TGTGCCAGCAGTGAAGCGCGGTGGTATGGGGGGAGGAACACTGAAGCTTTCTTT. The rearrangement uses TRBV6-1 and TRBJ1-1; tentatively, D is TRBD1 (5 bases). Trimming removed 0 bases from V and 1 base from J, with 18 bases in between. This CDR3 is built from 18 residues. Germline V gene sequence: CDR1 MNHNS, CDR2 SASEGT.